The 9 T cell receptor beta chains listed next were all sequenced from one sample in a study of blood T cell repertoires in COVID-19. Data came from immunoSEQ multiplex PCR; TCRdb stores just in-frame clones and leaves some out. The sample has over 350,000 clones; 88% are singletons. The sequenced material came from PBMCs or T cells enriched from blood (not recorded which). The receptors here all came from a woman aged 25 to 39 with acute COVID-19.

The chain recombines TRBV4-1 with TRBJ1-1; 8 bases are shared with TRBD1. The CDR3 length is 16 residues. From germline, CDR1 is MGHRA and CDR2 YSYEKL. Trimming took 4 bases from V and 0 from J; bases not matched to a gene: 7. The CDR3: CASSRSDRALNTEAFF. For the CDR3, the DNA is TGCGCCAGCAGCCGTTCGGACAGGGCCCTGAACACTGAAGCTTTCTTT.

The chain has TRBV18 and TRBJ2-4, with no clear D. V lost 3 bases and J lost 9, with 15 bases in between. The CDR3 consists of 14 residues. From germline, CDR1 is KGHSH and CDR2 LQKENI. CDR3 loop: CASSPGSGSTIQYF. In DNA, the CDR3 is TGTGCCAGCTCACCTGGCTCAGGATCGACCATTCAGTACTTC.

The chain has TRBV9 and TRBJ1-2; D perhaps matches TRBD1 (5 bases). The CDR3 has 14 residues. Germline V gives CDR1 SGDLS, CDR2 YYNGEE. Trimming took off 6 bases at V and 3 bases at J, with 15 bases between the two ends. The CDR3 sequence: CASNMPGRDYGYTF. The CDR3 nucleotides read TGTGCCAGCAATATGCCGGGCAGGGACTATGGCTACACCTTC.

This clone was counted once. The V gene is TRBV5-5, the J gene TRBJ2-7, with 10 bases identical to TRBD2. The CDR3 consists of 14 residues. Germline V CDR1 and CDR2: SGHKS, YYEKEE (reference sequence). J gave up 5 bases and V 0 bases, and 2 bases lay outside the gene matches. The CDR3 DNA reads TGTGCCAGCAGCTTGGTTGGGACTAGCGACGAGCAGTACTTC. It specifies CASSLVGTSDEQYF.

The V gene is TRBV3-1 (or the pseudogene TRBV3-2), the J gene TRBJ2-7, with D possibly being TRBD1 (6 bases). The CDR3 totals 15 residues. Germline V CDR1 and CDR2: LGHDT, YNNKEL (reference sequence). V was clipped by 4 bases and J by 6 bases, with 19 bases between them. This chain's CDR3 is CASSPGLNRVIEQYF. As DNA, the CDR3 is TGTGCCAGCAGCCCCGGTCTTAACAGGGTCATCGAGCAGTACTTC.

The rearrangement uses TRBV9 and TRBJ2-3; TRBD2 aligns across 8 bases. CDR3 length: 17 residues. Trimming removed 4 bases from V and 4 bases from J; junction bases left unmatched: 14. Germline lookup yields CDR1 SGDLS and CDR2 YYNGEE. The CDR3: CASSPLRAGGAADTQYF. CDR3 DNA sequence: TGTGCCAGCAGCCCCCTTAGAGCCGGGGGGGCGGCAGATACGCAGTATTTT.

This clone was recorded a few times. CDR3 region: CASSGYSNQPQHF. CDR3 nucleotide sequence: TGTGCCAGCAGTGGTTATAGCAATCAGCCCCAGCATTTT. V usage is TRBV25-1 and J usage is TRBJ1-5; D uncertain. The CDR3 spans 13 residues. V lost 4 bases, J lost 0 bases, and 4 bases lay in between. Per germline, CDR1 MGHDK and CDR2 SYGVNS.

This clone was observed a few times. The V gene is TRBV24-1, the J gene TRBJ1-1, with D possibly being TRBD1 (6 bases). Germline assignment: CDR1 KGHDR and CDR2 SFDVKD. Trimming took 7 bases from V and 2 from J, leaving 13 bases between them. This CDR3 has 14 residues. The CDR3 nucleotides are TGTGCCACCAGGGCGGACAGCCCTAACACTGAAGCTTTCTTT. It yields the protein CATRADSPNTEAFF.

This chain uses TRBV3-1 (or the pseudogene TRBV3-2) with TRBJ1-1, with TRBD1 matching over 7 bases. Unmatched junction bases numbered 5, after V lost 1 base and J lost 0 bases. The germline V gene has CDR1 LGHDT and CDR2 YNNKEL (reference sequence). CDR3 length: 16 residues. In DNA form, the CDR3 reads TGTGCCAGCAGCCAAGGAAGGGGGCGGGTGAACACTGAAGCTTTCTTT. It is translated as CASSQGRGRVNTEAFF.